These T cell receptor beta chains were read from a single sample in a study of response to subunit inactivated influenza vaccine. TCRdb redid the calling of the RT-PCR reads with MiXCR, one entry per CDR3 protein. The repertoire has 600,000 to 850,000 distinct CDR3 sequences, about 14% of them found once; the top ten carry less than 9%. This specimen consisted of PBMCs from blood, obtained about 14 days before vaccination. These receptors all stem from a man aged 45-65 years who received an inactivated influenza vaccine. Both conserved end residues are part of each CDR3. The order of the fields is J gene, clone size, D gene, V gene, CDR3 DNA, CDR3 protein. D genes are given only for firm matches. Clone size is given for some rows only: seen once, a few or many times, or a class if the clone is expanded.

TRBJ1-1,few,.,TRBV5-1,TGCGCCAGCAGCTTGGTCGGGGGAGCGGACACTGAAGCTTTCTTT,CASSLVGGADTEAFF
TRBJ2-5,.,.,TRBV18,TGTGCCAGCTCACCACTCGCGGGCCGGGAAGAGACCCAGTACTTC,CASSPLAGREETQYF
TRBJ2-1,few,.,TRBV5-4,TGTGCCAGCAGGATAATCAGTCGGGATGAGCAGTTCTTC,CASRIISRDEQFF
TRBJ2-3,few,.,TRBV30,TGTGCCTGGGGCCCTATTATGGGAGAGAGGGCAGATACGCAGTATTTT,CAWGPIMGERADTQYF
TRBJ2-2,few,.,TRBV6-1,TGTGCCAGCAGTGAAGCTGGAAAGACCGGGGAGCTGTTTTTT,CASSEAGKTGELFF
TRBJ2-3,few,TRBD2,TRBV20-1,TGCAGTTCCCCTGGGCGGGAGCGCACAGATACGCAGTATTTT,CSSPGRERTDTQYF
TRBJ2-1,few,.,TRBV24-1,TGTGCCACCAGTGCCTACAGGGAGAAAGGTTACAATGAGCAGTTCTTC,CATSAYREKGYNEQFF
TRBJ2-1,.,.,TRBV28,TGTGCCAGCAGTTTATATCGTGGCAGCTACAATGAGCAGTTCTTC,CASSLYRGSYNEQFF
TRBJ2-1,few,.,TRBV4-3,TGCGCCAGCAGCCAAGACGCCGGACAGCGATTTTCCTCCTACAATGAGCAGTTCTTC,CASSQDAGQRFSSYNEQFF
TRBJ2-1,few,.,TRBV5-1,TGCGCCAGCAGCTTGGAGGGCGGCACGGCGAAAGCGGAGTTCGGCCGAGCGCAGTTCTTC,CASSLEGGTAKAEFGRAQFF
TRBJ2-1,.,.,TRBV24-1,TGTGCCACCAGTGAAAGACCCCTAGGATCGCAGTTCTTC,CATSERPLGSQFF
TRBJ2-2,many,.,TRBV12-3/TRBV12-4,TGTGCCAGCAGTCTCCTCCGCGGCCCCGGGGAGCTGTTTTTT,CASSLLRGPGELFF
TRBJ2-2,few,.,TRBV4-2,TGTGCCAGCAGCCAAAGACAGATAACACGGGGCACCGGGGAGCTGTTTTTT,CASSQRQITRGTGELFF
TRBJ2-7,.,.,TRBV5-1,TGCGCCAGCAGCTTGGTTTGGGACGGGAAAGACGAGCAGTACTTC,CASSLVWDGKDEQYF